This T cell receptor beta chain comes out of a study of shared clonotypes between healthy human individuals. Overall study: CD4 naive and CD4 memory each took three plates per donor, while CD8 naive took two and CD8 memory one. Whole-study results and caveats: Specimens sampled were limited to blood, with tissue repertoires likely differing.

As for this clone: The antigen is undetermined.

V was pared by 4 bases and J by 0 bases, with 11 bases between. Germline lookup yields CDR1 SGHNT and CDR2 YYREEE (reference sequence). The CDR3 is made up of 15 amino acids. The assay used deep level. Measured with immunoSEQ multiplex PCR; TCRdb has only the in-frame clones, and not every one. Here the sample spans a few million clones, 85% to 95% being singletons. There were only Caucasian adults among the donors, and all lived in Nashville, Tennessee. The specimen sequenced was naive CD4+ T cells from PBMCs. The subset is: CD45RA+ positively selected. The chain recombines TRBV5-4 with TRBJ1-3, with D possibly TRBD1 on 5 matching bases. The clonotype comes from a man between 18 and 29 years old in good health. Some clones in this sample may be carry-over from other donors' samples. This CDR3 is CASSTQGDSGNTIYF. In nucleotides, the CDR3 is TGTGCCAGCAGCACTCAGGGAGACTCTGGAAACACCATATATTTT.